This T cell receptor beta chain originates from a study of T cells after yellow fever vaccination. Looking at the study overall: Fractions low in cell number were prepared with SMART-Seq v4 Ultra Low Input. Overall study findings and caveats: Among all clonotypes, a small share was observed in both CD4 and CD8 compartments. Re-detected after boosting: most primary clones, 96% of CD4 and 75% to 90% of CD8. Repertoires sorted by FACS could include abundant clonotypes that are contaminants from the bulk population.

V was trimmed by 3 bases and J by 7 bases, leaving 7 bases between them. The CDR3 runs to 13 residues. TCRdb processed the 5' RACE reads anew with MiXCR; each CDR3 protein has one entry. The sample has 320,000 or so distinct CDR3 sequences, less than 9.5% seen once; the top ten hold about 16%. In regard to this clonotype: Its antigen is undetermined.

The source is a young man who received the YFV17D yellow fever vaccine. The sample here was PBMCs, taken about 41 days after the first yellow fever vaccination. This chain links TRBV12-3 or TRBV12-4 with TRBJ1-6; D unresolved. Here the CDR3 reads CASSFLLNSPLHF. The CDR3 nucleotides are TGTGCCAGCAGTTTTTTACTGAATTCACCCCTCCACTTT.